Listed below are T cell receptor beta chains from one sample, sequenced in a study of cytomegalovirus exposure and HLA in healthy donors. Assay used: immunoSEQ multiplex PCR; TCRdb lists only in-frame clones, some missing. This repertoire shows roughly 180,000 clones, 70% to 80% found once; its top ten account for about 4%. Sequences were obtained from PBMCs. The receptor source for this set is a woman aged 60-75 years in good health and CMV-seropositive. Each CDR3 is given with its conserved first and last residue. D genes are given only for firm matches. Not all rows give a size; the values are once, few, many and, for expanded clones, a class.

v_gene,d_gene,abundance,j_gene,CDR3aa,CDR3nt
TRBV5-1,TRBD1,few,TRBJ1-6,CASSPRTGNSPLHF,TGCGCCAGCAGCCCCCGGACAGGGAATTCACCCCTCCACTTT
TRBV15,-,few,TRBJ1-5,CATSRDPDQPQHF,TGTGCCACCAGCAGAGATCCGGATCAGCCCCAGCATTTT
TRBV5-1,TRBD2,once,TRBJ2-5,CASFLAGPQETQYF,TGCGCCAGCTTTCTAGCGGGGCCACAAGAGACCCAGTACTTC
TRBV9,-,-,TRBJ2-1,CASSVSPSSYNEQFF,TGTGCCAGCAGCGTATCCCCTAGCTCCTACAATGAGCAGTTCTTC
TRBV6-5,-,-,TRBJ1-2,CASSQGGAINYGYTF,TGTGCCAGCAGCCAAGGGGGGGCGATTAACTATGGCTACACCTTC
TRBV28,-,-,TRBJ2-7,CASSVIDSRFLGEQYF,TGTGCCAGCAGTGTTATAGACAGTCGCTTCCTGGGAGAGCAGTACTTC
TRBV2,-,-,TRBJ2-3,CASTRTGDSTDTQYF,TGTGCCAGCACCCGGACCGGGGATAGCACAGATACGCAGTATTTT
TRBV2,-,-,TRBJ2-4,CASSEGPGFKNIQYF,TGTGCCAGCAGTGAAGGTCCGGGGTTCAAAAACATTCAGTACTTC
TRBV28,TRBD1,-,TRBJ2-7,CASSLFGQGEYEQYF,TGTGCCAGCAGTTTATTCGGACAGGGTGAATACGAGCAGTACTTC
TRBV18,TRBD1,-,TRBJ1-2,CASSGQGTERGYTF,TGTGCCAGCTCAGGACAGGGAACGGAGCGCGGCTACACCTTC
TRBV18,-,-,TRBJ2-7,CASSPGGSSYEQYF,TGTGCCAGCTCACCAGGCGGAAGCTCCTACGAGCAGTACTTC
TRBV5-1,-,-,TRBJ2-7,CASSLGLEAYEQYF,TGCGCCAGCAGCTTGGGACTCGAAGCCTACGAGCAGTACTTC
TRBV7-2,TRBD1,once,TRBJ1-3,CASTNRDSGNTIYF,TGTGCCAGCACCAATCGGGACAGCGGAAACACCATATATTTT
TRBV28,-,-,TRBJ2-7,CASNGQYYEQYF,TGTGCCAGCAATGGACAGTACTACGAGCAGTACTTC
TRBV27,-,-,TRBJ2-7,CASSSWLASYEQYF,TGTGCCAGCAGTTCTTGGCTAGCCTCCTACGAGCAGTACTTC
TRBV5-1,-,-,TRBJ1-2,CASSLDPGTRGDGYTF,TGCGCCAGCAGCTTGGATCCGGGAACCCGAGGAGACGGCTACACCTTC
TRBV28,-,-,TRBJ1-2,CAIGVTGTYGYTF,TGTGCCATCGGGGTTACAGGGACCTATGGCTACACCTTC
TRBV7-9,TRBD2,-,TRBJ2-3,CASSLAALAIQQDTQYF,TGTGCCAGCAGCTTAGCGGCACTAGCGATTCAGCAGGATACGCAGTATTTT
TRBV30,-,-,TRBJ1-1,CAWSVEGHGTEAFF,TGTGCCTGGAGTGTGGAGGGGCATGGGACTGAAGCTTTCTTT
TRBV9,-,-,TRBJ2-7,CASSVEGDPRYEQYF,TGTGCCAGCAGCGTAGAGGGGGATCCACGCTACGAGCAGTACTTC
TRBV18,-,-,TRBJ2-5,CASSTQGGSQETQYF,TGTGCCAGCTCAACACAGGGGGGGAGCCAAGAGACCCAGTACTTC
TRBV7-3,TRBD1,-,TRBJ2-4,CASSLPRDRGNSQYF,TGTGCCAGCAGCTTACCCCGGGACAGGGGAAACAGTCAGTACTTC
TRBV2,TRBD1,once,TRBJ1-6,CASRMDRASPLHF,TGTGCCAGCAGAATGGACAGGGCATCACCCCTCCACTTT
TRBV2,-,-,TRBJ1-6,CASTGTGSSPLHF,TGTGCCAGCACCGGTACAGGGTCTTCACCCCTCCACTTT
TRBV5-6,TRBD1,-,TRBJ1-1,CASSWDRGQTEAFF,TGTGCCAGCAGCTGGGACAGGGGGCAAACTGAAGCTTTCTTT
TRBV6-6,-,-,TRBJ2-1,CASSWRKEAEQFF,TGTGCCAGCAGTTGGAGGAAGGAAGCCGAGCAGTTCTTC
TRBV5-6,TRBD2,once,TRBJ2-7,CASSPSPSGSYEQYF,TGTGCCAGCAGCCCGTCCCCTAGCGGGAGCTACGAGCAGTACTTC
TRBV7-2,-,-,TRBJ2-7,CASSSGTYPEQYF,TGTGCCAGCAGCTCAGGGACTTACCCCGAGCAGTACTTC
TRBV9,TRBD1,-,TRBJ1-5,CASSVGTGELGPQHF,TGTGCCAGCAGCGTAGGGACAGGTGAGCTTGGGCCCCAGCATTTT